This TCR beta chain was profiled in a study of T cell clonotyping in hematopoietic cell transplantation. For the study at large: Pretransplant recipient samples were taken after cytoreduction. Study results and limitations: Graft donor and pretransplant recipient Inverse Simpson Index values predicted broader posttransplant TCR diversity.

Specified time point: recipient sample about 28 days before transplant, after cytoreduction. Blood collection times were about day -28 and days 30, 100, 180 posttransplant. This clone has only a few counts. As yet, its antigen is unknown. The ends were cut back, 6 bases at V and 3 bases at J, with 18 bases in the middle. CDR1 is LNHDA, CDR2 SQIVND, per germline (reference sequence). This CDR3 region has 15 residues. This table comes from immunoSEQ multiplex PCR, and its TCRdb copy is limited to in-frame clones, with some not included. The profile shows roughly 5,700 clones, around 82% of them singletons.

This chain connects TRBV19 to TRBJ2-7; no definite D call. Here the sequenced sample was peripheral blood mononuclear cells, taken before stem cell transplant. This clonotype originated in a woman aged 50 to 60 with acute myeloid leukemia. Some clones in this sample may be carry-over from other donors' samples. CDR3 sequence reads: CASRSREDMGYEQYF. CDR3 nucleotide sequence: TGTGCCAGTAGATCCCGAGAAGACATGGGCTACGAGCAGTACTTC. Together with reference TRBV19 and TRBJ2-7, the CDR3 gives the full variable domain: DGGITQSPKYLFRKEGQNVTLSCEQNLNHDAMYWYRQDPGQGLRLIYYSQIVNDFQKGDIAEGYSVSREKKESFPLTVTSAQKNPTAFYLCASRSREDMGYEQYFGPGTRLTVT.